This T cell receptor (beta chain) was found in a study of shared clonotypes between healthy human individuals. Findings of the study overall: All-four-donor shared clonotypes had higher generation probabilities than non-shared clonotypes did.

On this clone: Its antigen remains unknown.

Only in-frame clones appear in the TCRdb table, and some are missing; sequencing was by immunoSEQ multiplex PCR. The sample contains around 1 million clones, approximately 80% of which appear only once. The V end was cut by 4 bases, the J end by 1 base, with 9 bases between. From germline, CDR1 is MGHRA and CDR2 YSYEKL. The CDR3 length is 14 residues. The chain carries TRBV4-1 and TRBJ2-3; D possibly matches TRBD1 or TRBD2 (5 bases each). The sequencing sample was made of memory CD4+ T cells sorted from blood. Subset described: CD45RA-negative fraction. The sequence derives from a man between 18 and 35 years old in good health. CDR3 sequence (DNA): TGCGCCAGCAGCCCCGGGGACCGCACAGATACGCAGTATTTT. Its protein is CASSPGDRTDTQYF.